The entry below gives a single T cell receptor (beta chain) sequence along with its context. The antigen is not known. The sample is drawn from a study of OX40 agonist ivuxolimab in advanced cancers. For the study at large: Patients were given ivuxolimab, an antibody that agonizes OX40 (CD134). Cohort: roughly 80% men, mean age about 62, aged about 20 to 80.

Losses at the gene ends were 3 bases for V and 3 bases for J; bases not matched to a gene: 1. The CDR3 runs 14 residues. Germline assignment: CDR1 SGHTA and CDR2 FQGNSA. Findings and limits, study-wide: Average numbers of expanded clones were greater in CD8+ T cells than in CD4+. With doses of 0.1-3.0 mg/kg, partial responders showed among the lowest clonal expansion.

Measured with immunoSEQ multiplex PCR; TCRdb has only the in-frame clones, and not every one. The top ten clones hold approximately 0.33% of a sample with 55,000 to 65,000 clones, 70% to 90% of them seen once. The genes are TRBV7-2 and TRBJ1-1; TRBD1 aligns across 10 bases. The clonotype comes from an adult with an advanced solid tumor such as melanoma, head and neck, liver or kidney cancer. The specimen was CD4+ or CD8+ T cells sorted from blood, collected in a trial of the OX40 agonist ivuxolimab. The CDR3 loop is CASSLDRGDTEAFF. CDR3 DNA: TGTGCCAGCAGCTTGGACAGGGGGGACACTGAAGCTTTCTTT. Complete variable domain (other parts from reference TRBV7-2 and TRBJ1-1): GAGVSQSPSNKVTEKGKDVELRCDPISGHTALYWYRQSLGQGLEFLIYFQGNSAPDKSGLPSDRFSAERTGGSVSTLTIQRTQQEDSAVYLCASSLDRGDTEAFFGQGTRLTVV.